These 7 T cell receptor beta chains originate from one sample sequenced in a study of tumor-infiltrating lymphocytes in glioblastoma multiforme. Three nested ARM-PCR rounds with V-beta and C-beta primers built TCRB libraries. Using its own MiXCR run on the multiplex PCR reads, TCRdb lists one record per CDR3 protein. Among roughly 13,000 distinct CDR3 sequences listed, 64% were seen once. Input material: brain tumor tissue. The receptors here all came from a male donor with glioblastoma.

This clonotype was detected a few times. Compared with germline, one end of the junction differs, possibly owing to a read error. The J gene is TRBJ2-5, the V gene TRBV5-6, with TRBD2 matching over 7 bases. Germline loops: CDR1 SGHDT, CDR2 YYEEEE. CDR3 size: 16 residues. CDR3 in amino acids: CASSLVIAGYQEAQYF. DNA for the CDR3: TGTGCCAGCAGCTTGGTGATAGCGGGCTACCAAGAGGCCCAGTACTTC.

About this clonotype itself: The final CDR3 position lacks the conserved phenylalanine or tryptophan, pointing to a likely read error. The chain carries TRBV10-3 and TRBJ2-5; possibly TRBD2 for D (7 bases). CDR1 ENHRY and CDR2 SYGVKD come from the germline V gene. V lost 10 bases and J 3 bases, leaving 18 bases between the germline ends. This CDR3 region has 14 residues. The CDR3 region has the DNA TGTGCCACCGGAATAGGGGGAGGGAAAGAGACCCAGTACTCC. This encodes CATGIGGGKETQYS.

J is TRBJ2-1 and V is TRBV29-1, with 8 bases identical to TRBD2. The CDR3 spans 17 residues. In germline, CDR1 is SQVTM, CDR2 ANQGSEA. J was trimmed by 2 bases and V by 1 base; bases with no gene match: 10. CDR3 residues: CSVEGQRGMGAYNEQFF. In nucleotides, the CDR3 is TGCAGCGTTGAAGGGCAGCGGGGGATGGGGGCCTACAATGAGCAGTTCTTC.

This clonotype was detected only once. The chain carries TRBV6-1 and TRBJ2-5; the D is unclear. The CDR3 totals 14 residues. Germline CDR1 is MNHNS and CDR2 is SASEGT. V was shortened by 3 bases and J by 6 bases, with 14 bases between the two germline ends. CDR3 loop: CASSDTFPWQTQYF. The CDR3 coding sequence is TGTGCCAGCAGTGATACGTTCCCTTGGCAGACCCAGTACTTC.

This clonotype was observed a few times. One junction end disagrees with the germline gene, perhaps due to a read error. The V and J genes are TRBV29-1 and TRBJ1-1; D unresolved. The CDR3 covers 13 residues. Germline loops: CDR1 SQVTM, CDR2 ANQGSEA. This CDR3 reads CSVGSPENAEPFF. CDR3 DNA sequence: TGCAGCGTTGGTAGTCCAGAGAACGCTGAACCTTTCTTT.

The count of this clonotype is one. The chain has TRBV6-1 and TRBJ2-3; 8 bases are shared with TRBD2. CDR1 is MNHNS, CDR2 SASEGT, per germline. There are 19 residues in the CDR3. V lost 5 bases, J lost 2 bases, and 18 bases stayed unmatched. CDR3 DNA sequence: TGTGCCAGCAGTTGGGGGTCTAGCGGAGGCGGGGGGTCCACAGATACGCAGTATTTT. Residues: CASSWGSSGGGGSTDTQYF.

Worth noting for this clonotype: Without the conserved terminal phenylalanine or tryptophan, this CDR3 likely stems from a read error. The J gene is TRBJ1-6, the V gene TRBV20-1, with D uncertain. In germline, CDR1 is DFQATT, CDR2 SNEGSKA (reference sequence). This CDR3 contains 15 residues. The CDR3 sequence: CSARWRGSVNLPLHS. In DNA form, the CDR3 reads TGCAGTGCTAGATGGCGGGGTTCCGTGAATTTACCCCTCCACTCT.